The rows below give T cell receptor beta chains drawn from one sample of a study of siplizumab effects on memory and regulatory T cells. Clones were read by immunoSEQ multiplex PCR, and TCRdb kept only the in-frame ones, dropping some. The profile shows 87,000 or so clones, more than 80% of them singletons. The material sequenced was CD4+ T cells sorted from blood. The origin of the receptors is a human donor in good health. CDR3s include the opening cysteine and the closing phenylalanine or tryptophan. A D gene is named only where the DNA matches it firmly. Clone size, where shown, is once, few, many, or a class for clones that have expanded.

D gene: NA; V gene: TRBV6-6; clone size: NA; J gene: TRBJ2-5; CDR3 DNA: TGTGCCAGCAGCAGGGACCTCTGGGAGACCCAGTACTTC; CDR3 protein: CASSRDLWETQYF
D gene: NA; V gene: TRBV14; clone size: NA; J gene: TRBJ2-7; CDR3 DNA: TGTGCCAGCAGCCACTCCTACGAGCAGTACTTC; CDR3 protein: CASSHSYEQYF
D gene: NA; V gene: TRBV25-1; clone size: NA; J gene: TRBJ2-5; CDR3 DNA: TGTGCCAGCAGTAGGGACCCCCAAGAGACCCAGTACTTC; CDR3 protein: CASSRDPQETQYF
D gene: TRBD2; V gene: TRBV9; clone size: NA; J gene: TRBJ2-5; CDR3 DNA: TGTGCCAGCAGCCCAAAAATTGCCAGCGGGGAGAAGACCCAGTACTTC; CDR3 protein: CASSPKIASGEKTQYF
D gene: NA; V gene: TRBV7-3; clone size: NA; J gene: TRBJ2-1; CDR3 DNA: TGTGCCAGCAGCTTAGACTTTTTTGCTGAGCAGTTCTTC; CDR3 protein: CASSLDFFAEQFF
D gene: NA; V gene: TRBV4-1; clone size: NA; J gene: TRBJ2-1; CDR3 DNA: TGCGCCAGCAGCCAAGAACCTGAGATAGCCCGCCAGTTCTTC; CDR3 protein: CASSQEPEIARQFF
D gene: NA; V gene: TRBV6-6; clone size: NA; J gene: TRBJ2-1; CDR3 DNA: TGTGCCAGCAGCCTTGACAATGAGCAGTTCTTC; CDR3 protein: CASSLDNEQFF
D gene: TRBD2; V gene: TRBV9; clone size: few; J gene: TRBJ2-3; CDR3 DNA: TGTGCCAGCAGCACCTCCGGGAGCGGGAGTGGCACAGATACGCAGTATTTT; CDR3 protein: CASSTSGSGSGTDTQYF
D gene: TRBD2; V gene: TRBV30; clone size: NA; J gene: TRBJ2-1; CDR3 DNA: TGTGCCTGGAGTGTACTGAGGACTAGCTTTGAGCAGTTCTTC; CDR3 protein: CAWSVLRTSFEQFF
D gene: NA; V gene: TRBV9; clone size: NA; J gene: TRBJ1-3; CDR3 DNA: TGTGCCAGCAGCACCTCCTCTGGAAACACCATATATTTT; CDR3 protein: CASSTSSGNTIYF
D gene: NA; V gene: TRBV4-1; clone size: NA; J gene: TRBJ1-1; CDR3 DNA: TGCGCCAGCAGCCAAGTTAATGGGGGCACTGAAGCTTTCTTT; CDR3 protein: CASSQVNGGTEAFF
D gene: NA; V gene: TRBV6-1; clone size: NA; J gene: TRBJ2-1; CDR3 DNA: TGTGCCAGCAGTGCTTTGACCCGCTCTAAGACGAATGAGCAGTTCTTC; CDR3 protein: CASSALTRSKTNEQFF
D gene: NA; V gene: TRBV19; clone size: NA; J gene: TRBJ1-6; CDR3 DNA: TGTGCCAGTAGTATGGGATCACCGTGGGGGTCACCCCTCCACTTT; CDR3 protein: CASSMGSPWGSPLHF
D gene: NA; V gene: TRBV15; clone size: NA; J gene: TRBJ1-2; CDR3 DNA: TGTGCCACCAGCAGAGTAAGGGGGATGAACTATGGCTACACCTTC; CDR3 protein: CATSRVRGMNYGYTF
D gene: NA; V gene: TRBV5-5; clone size: NA; J gene: TRBJ2-2; CDR3 DNA: TGTGCCAGCAGCCCCGGATGGACCGCCTCCGGGGAGCTGTTTTTT; CDR3 protein: CASSPGWTASGELFF
D gene: NA; V gene: TRBV7-9; clone size: NA; J gene: TRBJ1-6; CDR3 DNA: TGTGCCAGCAGTCGGGCCGGGATGTCACCCCTCCACTTT; CDR3 protein: CASSRAGMSPLHF
D gene: TRBD1; V gene: TRBV28; clone size: NA; J gene: TRBJ2-5; CDR3 DNA: TGTGCCAGCAGTCCCCGGACAGGGGGCCGGCAAGAGACCCAGTACTTC; CDR3 protein: CASSPRTGGRQETQYF
D gene: TRBD1; V gene: TRBV19; clone size: NA; J gene: TRBJ1-3; CDR3 DNA: TGTGCCAGTAGTAAAATTCCGGGACAGGGTGTTGGAAACACCATATATTTT; CDR3 protein: CASSKIPGQGVGNTIYF
D gene: NA; V gene: TRBV19; clone size: once; J gene: TRBJ1-1; CDR3 DNA: TGTGCCAGTAGCCCCCAGGAGAGCGGCGGGAGAACTGAAGCTTTCTTT; CDR3 protein: CASSPQESGGRTEAFF
D gene: TRBD2; V gene: TRBV6-5; clone size: NA; J gene: TRBJ2-3; CDR3 DNA: TGTGCCAGCAGTTACTCGAGCGGGAGGAACACAGATACGCAGTATTTT; CDR3 protein: CASSYSSGRNTDTQYF
D gene: TRBD1; V gene: TRBV4-1; clone size: NA; J gene: TRBJ1-1; CDR3 DNA: TGCGCCAGCAGCGTTCACGGGACAGTTGTCACTGAAGCTTTCTTT; CDR3 protein: CASSVHGTVVTEAFF
D gene: NA; V gene: TRBV19; clone size: NA; J gene: TRBJ1-5; CDR3 DNA: TGTGCCAGTAGGAATAGCAATCAGCCCCAGCATTTT; CDR3 protein: CASRNSNQPQHF
D gene: NA; V gene: TRBV7-6; clone size: NA; J gene: TRBJ2-2; CDR3 DNA: TGTGCCAGCAGCTTAGCAGCGACGAACACCGGGGAGCTGTTTTTT; CDR3 protein: CASSLAATNTGELFF
D gene: TRBD2; V gene: TRBV6-1; clone size: NA; J gene: TRBJ2-2; CDR3 DNA: TGTGCCAGCGGTGCTAGCGGGAGAGGGGAGCTGTTTTTT; CDR3 protein: CASGASGRGELFF
D gene: NA; V gene: TRBV6-6; clone size: NA; J gene: TRBJ2-5; CDR3 DNA: TGTGCCAGCAGTGGCGGGACACGAGAGACCCAGTACTTC; CDR3 protein: CASSGGTRETQYF
D gene: NA; V gene: TRBV7-8; clone size: NA; J gene: TRBJ1-1; CDR3 DNA: TGTGCCAGCAGAATTAACCTCGACGAGGGGGGGATGAACACTGAAGCTTTCTTT; CDR3 protein: CASRINLDEGGMNTEAFF
D gene: TRBD1; V gene: TRBV5-1; clone size: NA; J gene: TRBJ2-2; CDR3 DNA: TGCGCCAGCAGCTTCTGGACAGGGGATATTGCCGGGGAGCTGTTTTTT; CDR3 protein: CASSFWTGDIAGELFF
D gene: TRBD2; V gene: TRBV6-5; clone size: NA; J gene: TRBJ2-1; CDR3 DNA: TGTGCCAGCAGCCAGGGGGGACTAGCGGGAGTGTGGCAGTTCTTC; CDR3 protein: CASSQGGLAGVWQFF
D gene: NA; V gene: TRBV7-9; clone size: NA; J gene: TRBJ1-1; CDR3 DNA: TGTGCCAGCAGCATTCAGGGTGGTGGCACTGAAGCTTTCTTT; CDR3 protein: CASSIQGGGTEAFF
D gene: NA; V gene: TRBV5-6; clone size: NA; J gene: TRBJ2-7; CDR3 DNA: TGTGCCAGCAGCTTGCAGGGGATCTCCTACGAGCAGTACTTC; CDR3 protein: CASSLQGISYEQYF
D gene: NA; V gene: TRBV11-3; clone size: NA; J gene: TRBJ2-5; CDR3 DNA: TGTGCCAGCAGCTTTAGAGAGACCCAGTACTTC; CDR3 protein: CASSFRETQYF
D gene: NA; V gene: TRBV6-6; clone size: NA; J gene: TRBJ2-7; CDR3 DNA: TGTGCCAGCAGTTACAGAGCCGGGGAGCAGTACTTC; CDR3 protein: CASSYRAGEQYF
D gene: NA; V gene: TRBV6-1; clone size: NA; J gene: TRBJ2-7; CDR3 DNA: TGTGCCAGCAATGCAGGGGGGGACTACGAGCAGTACTTC; CDR3 protein: CASNAGGDYEQYF
D gene: NA; V gene: TRBV5-8; clone size: NA; J gene: TRBJ2-1; CDR3 DNA: TGTGCCAGCAGGCCGCCGGGACCCCAGCAGTTCTTC; CDR3 protein: CASRPPGPQQFF
D gene: TRBD2; V gene: TRBV7-2; clone size: NA; J gene: TRBJ2-7; CDR3 DNA: TGTGCCAGCAGCTTACTTCGCGGGAGGCCCTACGAGCAGTACTTC; CDR3 protein: CASSLLRGRPYEQYF
D gene: NA; V gene: TRBV28; clone size: NA; J gene: TRBJ2-5; CDR3 DNA: TGTGCCAGCTTTAGTTATTCGAGGGGGTATGAGACCCAGTACTTC; CDR3 protein: CASFSYSRGYETQYF
D gene: NA; V gene: TRBV30; clone size: once; J gene: TRBJ2-7; CDR3 DNA: TGTGCCTCGACTGGGAGGGGGGTCTACGAGCAGTACTTC; CDR3 protein: CASTGRGVYEQYF
D gene: TRBD1; V gene: TRBV6-5; clone size: few; J gene: TRBJ2-7; CDR3 DNA: TGTGCCAGCAGTTACATGCAGGGGGCAACCTACGAGCAGTACTTC; CDR3 protein: CASSYMQGATYEQYF
D gene: TRBD2; V gene: TRBV9; clone size: NA; J gene: TRBJ2-1; CDR3 DNA: TGTGCCAGCAGCGTAGCCGGGACTAGCCCCCGGTCAGGTGAGCAGTTCTTC; CDR3 protein: CASSVAGTSPRSGEQFF
D gene: NA; V gene: TRBV2; clone size: NA; J gene: TRBJ1-5; CDR3 DNA: TGTGCCAGCAGTGATTCCCAGGGAAATCAGCCCCAGCATTTT; CDR3 protein: CASSDSQGNQPQHF